What follows are 15 T cell receptor beta chains derived from one specimen sequenced in a study of beta chain features in type 1 diabetes. Findings of the study overall: Within each of all four CD4+ subsets, Type 1 diabetes patients had TCRB CDR3s that were moderately but significantly shorter.

The antigens for these receptors are not known. cDNA synthesis used the whole RNA isolate, giving expressed TCRB sequences. The assay was immunoSEQ multiplex PCR, and TCRdb's table has in-frame clones only and misses some. The sample includes approximately 170,000 clones, 7.5% to 8.5% of them seen just once. Specimen: central memory CD4+ T cells from blood. Source of these receptors: a man between 18 and 35 years old with type 1 diabetes.

The chain employs TRBV30 and TRBJ2-5, with 9 nucleotides matching TRBD2. J was trimmed by 2 bases and V by 1 base; bases with no gene match: 8. The CDR3 totals 16 residues. CDR1 is GTSNPN and CDR2 is SVGIG in the germline V gene (reference sequence). CDR3 protein: CAWSAPTLAGQETQYF. The CDR3 nucleotides read TGTGCCTGGAGTGCCCCAACCCTAGCGGGGCAAGAGACCCAGTACTTC.

This clone was picked up a small number of times. The V gene is TRBV10-2, the J gene TRBJ1-5; 7 nucleotides align to TRBD1. CDR3 length equals 13 residues. CDR1 WSHSY and CDR2 SAAADI come from the germline V gene. V trimming: 7 bases; J trimming: 8 bases; junction bases outside the gene matches: 8. The CDR3 reads CASTWTGVEPQHF. The CDR3 nucleotides read TGCGCCAGCACTTGGACAGGAGTGGAGCCCCAGCATTTT.

The chain couples TRBV7-2 to TRBJ2-7; 10 bases agree with TRBD1. Germline assignment: CDR1 SGHTA and CDR2 FQGNSA. The CDR3 contains 16 residues. Trimming removed 5 bases from V and 7 bases from J; junction bases left unmatched: 14. CDR3 DNA sequence: TGTGCCAGCAGCCGCAAACCGGGACAGGGGACGTGGGAGCAGTACTTC. It yields the protein CASSRKPGQGTWEQYF.

This clone was detected only a few times. The rearrangement uses TRBV27 and TRBJ2-4, with 12 bases identical to TRBD2. The CDR3 has 19 residues. CDR1 and CDR2 from the germline V gene are MNHEY and SMNVEV (reference sequence). V lost 6 bases to trimming and J lost 1 base; unmatched junction nucleotides: 13. This chain's CDR3 is CASSPLLAGGALAKNIQYF. CDR3 DNA: TGTGCCAGCAGCCCCTTACTAGCGGGGGGAGCTCTCGCCAAAAACATTCAGTACTTC.

V is TRBV7-8 and J is TRBJ1-1; possibly TRBD1 for D (6 bases). This CDR3 spans 13 amino acids. Trimming removed 10 bases from V and 5 bases from J, with 17 bases in between. In germline, CDR1 is SGHVS, CDR2 FQNEAQ. DNA for the CDR3: TGTGCCATCAGGGACACTTTTTCAACTGAAGCTTTCTTT. Translated: CAIRDTFSTEAFF.

This clone was counted a few times. The V call is TRBV5-1, the J call TRBJ2-5; a weak D match, TRBD1 (6 bases). CDR1 is SGHRS, CDR2 YFSETQ, per germline. The CDR3 is made up of 12 amino acids. V was cut by 7 bases and J by 2 bases, with 9 bases left in between. CDR3 in amino acids: CASRTDQETQYF. DNA for the CDR3: TGCGCCAGCCGGACAGATCAAGAGACCCAGTACTTC.

This clone has only a few counts. This CDR3 reads CATRPSAGEKLFF. CDR3 sequence (DNA): TGTGCCACCAGACCTTCCGCAGGAGAAAAACTGTTTTTT. J is TRBJ1-4 and V is TRBV15; D is undetermined. Trimming removed 6 bases from V and 8 bases from J, with 13 bases in between. CDR1 LNHNV and CDR2 YYDKDF come from the germline V gene (reference sequence). CDR3 length equals 13 residues.

The sample holds a few counts of this clone. V and J are TRBV7-9 and TRBJ1-5; D is possibly TRBD1 (5 bases). There are 16 residues in the CDR3. Per the germline V gene, CDR1 is SEHNR and CDR2 is FQNEAQ (reference sequence). The V gene lost 2 bases and the J gene lost 1 base, with 12 bases spanning the gap. DNA for the CDR3: TGTGCCAGCAGCTTAATAAACGGGGGAAGCAATCAGCCCCAGCATTTT. Residues: CASSLINGGSNQPQHF.

The V gene is TRBV28, the J gene TRBJ1-3; perhaps TRBD1 as D (6 bases). Germline V gene sequence: CDR1 MDHEN, CDR2 SYDVKM. The CDR3 is 13 amino acids. Trimming left V 9 bases short and J 2 bases short, with 11 bases between. CDR3 in amino acids: CASNRVAGNTIYF. CDR3 nucleotides: TGTGCCAGTAACAGGGTAGCTGGAAACACCATATATTTT.

This chain uses TRBV7-2 with TRBJ2-7; possible D gene TRBD1, 7 bases. Looked up from germline, CDR1 is SGHTA and CDR2 is FQGNSA. Trimming removed 1 base from V and 3 bases from J, with 13 bases in between. CDR3 size: 15 residues. In DNA form, the CDR3 reads TGTGCCAGCAGCTTAGTGGGCCAGGGGGGCTACGAGCAGTACTTC. Translating it yields CASSLVGQGGYEQYF.

The gene calls are TRBV19 and TRBJ2-5; D might be TRBD1 (6 bases). This CDR3 has 15 amino acids. Germline V gene data show CDR1 as LNHDA and CDR2 as SQIVND (reference sequence). V was pared by 6 bases and J by 0 bases, with 14 bases between. CDR3 DNA sequence: TGTGCCAGTAGACGCTCCAGGGGCCACCAAGAGACCCAGTACTTC. Its protein is CASRRSRGHQETQYF.

This clone was recorded a few times. The gene calls are TRBV28 and TRBJ1-4; 7 bases agree with TRBD1. Germline trimming cut 4 bases from V and 1 base from J; bases unmatched to any gene: 0. The germline V gene has CDR1 MDHEN and CDR2 SYDVKM. CDR3 size: 14 residues. CDR3 protein: CASSWTGTNEKLFF. CDR3 DNA: TGTGCCAGCAGTTGGACAGGAACTAATGAAAAACTGTTTTTT.

The chain is built from TRBV2 and TRBJ1-3; D perhaps matches TRBD1 (6 bases). There are 14 residues in the CDR3. Per the germline V gene, CDR1 is SNHLY and CDR2 is FYNNEI. V was trimmed by 5 bases and J by 0 bases, leaving 8 bases between them. In DNA, the CDR3 is TGTGCCAGCAGTCGGGACAACTCTGGAAACACCATATATTTT. This gives the protein CASSRDNSGNTIYF.

This clone was detected only a few times. The chain is built from TRBV7-2 and TRBJ2-1; perhaps TRBD1 as D (6 bases). The CDR3 contains 13 residues. Trimming stripped 6 bases from V and 4 bases from J, with 10 bases between. Germline lookup yields CDR1 SGHTA and CDR2 FQGNSA. CDR3 DNA sequence: TGTGCCAGCAGTTTTGGACAGTACAATGAGCAGTTCTTC. It yields the protein CASSFGQYNEQFF.

There are a few counts of this clone. This rearrangement joins TRBV30 to TRBJ2-1; 8 positions agree with TRBD2. The J segment lost 4 bases and the V segment lost 2 bases, leaving 1 base of the junction unmatched. Germline V gene sequence: CDR1 GTSNPN, CDR2 SVGIG (reference sequence). This CDR3 region has 13 residues. For the CDR3, the DNA is TGTGCCTGGAGTAGCGGGAGATACAATGAGCAGTTCTTC. Translated, it gives CAWSSGRYNEQFF.